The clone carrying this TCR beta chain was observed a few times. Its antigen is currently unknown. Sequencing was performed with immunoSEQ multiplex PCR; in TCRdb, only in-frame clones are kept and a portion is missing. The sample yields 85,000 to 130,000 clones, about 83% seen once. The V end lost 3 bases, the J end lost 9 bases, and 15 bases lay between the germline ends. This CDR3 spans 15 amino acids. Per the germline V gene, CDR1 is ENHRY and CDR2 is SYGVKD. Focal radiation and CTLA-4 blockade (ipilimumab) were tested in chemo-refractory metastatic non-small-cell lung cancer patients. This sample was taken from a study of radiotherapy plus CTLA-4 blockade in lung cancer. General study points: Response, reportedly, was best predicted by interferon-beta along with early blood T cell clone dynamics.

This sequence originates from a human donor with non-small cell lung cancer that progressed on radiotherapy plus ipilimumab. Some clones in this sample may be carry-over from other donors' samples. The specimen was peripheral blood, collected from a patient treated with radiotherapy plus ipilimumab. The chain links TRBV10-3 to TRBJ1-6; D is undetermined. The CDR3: CAISDAPLATSPLHF. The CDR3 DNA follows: TGTGCCATCAGTGATGCCCCATTGGCTACTTCACCCCTCCACTTT.